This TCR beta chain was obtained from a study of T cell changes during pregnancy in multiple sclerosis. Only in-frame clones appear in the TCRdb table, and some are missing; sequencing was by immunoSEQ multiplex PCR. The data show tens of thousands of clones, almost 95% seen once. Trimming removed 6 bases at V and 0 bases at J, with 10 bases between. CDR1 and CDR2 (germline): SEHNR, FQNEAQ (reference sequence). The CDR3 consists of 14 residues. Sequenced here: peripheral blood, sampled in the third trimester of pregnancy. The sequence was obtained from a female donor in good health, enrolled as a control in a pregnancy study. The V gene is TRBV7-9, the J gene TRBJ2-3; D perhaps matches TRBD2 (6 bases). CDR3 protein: CASRSGSSTDTQYF. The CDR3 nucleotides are TGTGCCAGCAGGAGCGGGTCAAGCACAGATACGCAGTATTTT.